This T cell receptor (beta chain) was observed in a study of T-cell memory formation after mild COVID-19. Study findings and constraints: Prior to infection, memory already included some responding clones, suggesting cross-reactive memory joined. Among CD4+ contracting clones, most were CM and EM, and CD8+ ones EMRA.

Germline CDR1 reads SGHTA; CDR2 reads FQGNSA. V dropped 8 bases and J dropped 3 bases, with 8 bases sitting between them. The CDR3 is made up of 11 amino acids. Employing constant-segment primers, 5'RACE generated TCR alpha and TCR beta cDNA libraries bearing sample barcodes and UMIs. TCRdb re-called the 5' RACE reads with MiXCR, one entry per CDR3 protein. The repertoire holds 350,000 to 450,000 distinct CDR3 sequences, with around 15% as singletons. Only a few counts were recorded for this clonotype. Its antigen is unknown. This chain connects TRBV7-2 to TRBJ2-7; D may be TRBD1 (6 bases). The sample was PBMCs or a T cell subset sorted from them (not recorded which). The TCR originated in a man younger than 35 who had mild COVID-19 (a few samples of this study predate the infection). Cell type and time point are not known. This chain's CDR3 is CASVTGYEQYF. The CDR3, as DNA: TGTGCCAGCGTGACAGGCTACGAGCAGTACTTC.